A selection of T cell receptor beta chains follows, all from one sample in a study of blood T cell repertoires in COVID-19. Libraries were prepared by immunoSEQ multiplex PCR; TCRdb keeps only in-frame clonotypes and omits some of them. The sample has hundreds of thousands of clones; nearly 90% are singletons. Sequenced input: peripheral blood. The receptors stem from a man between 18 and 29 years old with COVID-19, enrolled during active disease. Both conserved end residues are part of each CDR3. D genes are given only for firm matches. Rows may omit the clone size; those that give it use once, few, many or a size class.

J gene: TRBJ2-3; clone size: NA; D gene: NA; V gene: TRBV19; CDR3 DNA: TGTGCCAGTAACAGGGGGACTAGCTTTACTAGCACAGATACGCAGTATTTT; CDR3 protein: CASNRGTSFTSTDTQYF
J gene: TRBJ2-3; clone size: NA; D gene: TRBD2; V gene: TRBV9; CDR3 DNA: TGTGCCAGCAGCGCTGGGCTAGCGGGGTCGATCACAGATACGCAGTATTTT; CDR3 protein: CASSAGLAGSITDTQYF
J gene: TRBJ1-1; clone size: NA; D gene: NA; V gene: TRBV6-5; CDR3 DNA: TGTGCCAGCAGTTACGGGGGGGCCCGGATTGGTGAAGCTTTCTTT; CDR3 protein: CASSYGGARIGEAFF
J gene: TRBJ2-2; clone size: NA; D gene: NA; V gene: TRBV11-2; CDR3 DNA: TGTGCCAGCAGCAAAGGACACTCGGGCACCGGGGAGCTGTTTTTT; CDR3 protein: CASSKGHSGTGELFF
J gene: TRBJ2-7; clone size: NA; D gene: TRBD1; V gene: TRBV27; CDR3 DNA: TGTGCCAGCAGTTCATATGAGGGACAGGGCCACGAGCAGTACTTC; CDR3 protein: CASSSYEGQGHEQYF
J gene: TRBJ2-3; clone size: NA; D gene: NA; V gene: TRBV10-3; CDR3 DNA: TGTGCCAGCGACGTTTCAGGGACAGATACGCAGTATTTT; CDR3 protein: CASDVSGTDTQYF
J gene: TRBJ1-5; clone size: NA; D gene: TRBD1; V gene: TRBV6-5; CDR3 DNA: TGTGCCAGCAGTCGGGACAGGGAAATTGGACAGCCCCAGCATTTT; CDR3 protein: CASSRDREIGQPQHF
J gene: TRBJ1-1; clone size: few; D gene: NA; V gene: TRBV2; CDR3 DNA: TGTGCCAGCAGTGACCTCGTCCGGGGGACTGAAGCTTTCTTT; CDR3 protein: CASSDLVRGTEAFF
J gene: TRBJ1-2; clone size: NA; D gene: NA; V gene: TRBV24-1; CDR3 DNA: TGTGCCACCAGTGGAGACTATGACGGCTACACCTTC; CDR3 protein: CATSGDYDGYTF
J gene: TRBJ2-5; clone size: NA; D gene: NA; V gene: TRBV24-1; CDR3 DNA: TGTGCCACCAGGGATCGTTTTCCCCAAGAGACCCAGTACTTC; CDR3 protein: CATRDRFPQETQYF
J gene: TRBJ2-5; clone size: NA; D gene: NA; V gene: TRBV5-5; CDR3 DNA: TGTGCCAGCAGCAAAGACAAAGAGACCCAGTACTTC; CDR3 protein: CASSKDKETQYF
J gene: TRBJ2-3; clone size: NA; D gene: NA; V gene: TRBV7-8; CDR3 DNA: TGTGCCAGCACCAATCGGGGTAAAGGAGATACGCAGTATTTT; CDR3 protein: CASTNRGKGDTQYF
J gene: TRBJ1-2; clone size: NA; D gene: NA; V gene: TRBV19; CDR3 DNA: TGTGCCAGTAGTATAGATCGGTTGGTTTATGGCTACACCTTC; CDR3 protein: CASSIDRLVYGYTF
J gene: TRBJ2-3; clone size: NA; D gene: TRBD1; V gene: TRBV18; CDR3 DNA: TGTGCCAGCTCACCCGGGACAGTCGATACGCAGTATTTT; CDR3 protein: CASSPGTVDTQYF
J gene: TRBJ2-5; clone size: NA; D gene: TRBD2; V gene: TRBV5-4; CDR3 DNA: TGTGCCAGCAGCTCATTAGCGGGGGGCGGCCAAGAGACCCAGTACTTC; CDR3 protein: CASSSLAGGGQETQYF
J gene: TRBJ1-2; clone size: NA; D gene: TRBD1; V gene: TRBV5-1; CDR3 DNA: TGCGCCAGCAGCTTCGGGACAGGGTGGTATGGCTACACCTTC; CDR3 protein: CASSFGTGWYGYTF
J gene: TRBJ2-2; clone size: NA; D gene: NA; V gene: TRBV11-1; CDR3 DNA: TGTGCCAGCAGCTTCAAAGGGGCGTACACCGGGGAGCTGTTTTTT; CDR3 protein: CASSFKGAYTGELFF
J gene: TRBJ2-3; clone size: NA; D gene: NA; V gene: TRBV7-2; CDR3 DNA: TGTGCCAGCAGCCAAGAGGGCACAGATACGCAGTATTTT; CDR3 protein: CASSQEGTDTQYF
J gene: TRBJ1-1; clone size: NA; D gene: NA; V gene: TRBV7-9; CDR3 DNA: TGTGCCAGCAGCTTAGATACAGGGCCAGGAAACACTGAAGCTTTCTTT; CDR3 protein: CASSLDTGPGNTEAFF
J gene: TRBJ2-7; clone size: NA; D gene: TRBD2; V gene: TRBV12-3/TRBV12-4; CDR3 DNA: TGTGCCAGCAGTCGGACTAGCGGATACGAGCAGTACTTC; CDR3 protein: CASSRTSGYEQYF
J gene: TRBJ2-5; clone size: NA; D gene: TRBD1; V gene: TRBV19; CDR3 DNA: TGTGCCAGTAGTAGGACTGGACAGGGACTTGGGGAGACCCAGTACTTC; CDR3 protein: CASSRTGQGLGETQYF
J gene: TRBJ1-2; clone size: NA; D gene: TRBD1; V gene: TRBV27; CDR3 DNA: TGTGCCAGCAGTCCACAGGGGAACTATGGCTACACCTTC; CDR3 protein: CASSPQGNYGYTF
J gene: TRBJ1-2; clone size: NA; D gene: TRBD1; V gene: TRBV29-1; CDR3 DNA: TGCAGCGTTAAATTCAGGGGGGCCTATGGCTACACCTTC; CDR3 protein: CSVKFRGAYGYTF
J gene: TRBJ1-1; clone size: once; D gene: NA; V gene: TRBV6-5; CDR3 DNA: TGTGCCAGCAGTTGGGGCGGACAGTCGGTCCCTGAAGCTTTCTTT; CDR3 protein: CASSWGGQSVPEAFF
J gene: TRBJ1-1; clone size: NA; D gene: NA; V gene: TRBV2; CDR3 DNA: TGTGCCAGCAGCTCAGGAGACAGCACTGAAGCTTTCTTT; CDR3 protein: CASSSGDSTEAFF
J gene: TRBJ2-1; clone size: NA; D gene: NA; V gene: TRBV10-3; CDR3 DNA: TGTGCCATCAGTGAACAGGGACGGGGAAGAGGTGAGCAGTTCTTC; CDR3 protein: CAISEQGRGRGEQFF
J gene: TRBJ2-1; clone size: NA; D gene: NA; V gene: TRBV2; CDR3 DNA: TGTGCCAGCAGCCTCAAACTCCCCTCCTACAATGAGCAGTTCTTC; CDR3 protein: CASSLKLPSYNEQFF
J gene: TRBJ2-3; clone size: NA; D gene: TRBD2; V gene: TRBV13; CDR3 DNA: TGTGCCAGCAGAGGTAGCGGGACGGGGACAGATACGCAGTATTTT; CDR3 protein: CASRGSGTGTDTQYF
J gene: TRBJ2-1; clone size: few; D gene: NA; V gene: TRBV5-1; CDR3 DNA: TGCGCCAGCAGCTTGGAAGCAGGCTCCTACAATGAGCAGTTCTTC; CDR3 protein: CASSLEAGSYNEQFF
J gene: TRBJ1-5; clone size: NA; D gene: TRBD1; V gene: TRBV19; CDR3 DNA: TGTGCCAGTAGTCCCTCTCCGGGACAGACCTATTATAGCAATCAGCCCCAGCATTTT; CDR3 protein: CASSPSPGQTYYSNQPQHF
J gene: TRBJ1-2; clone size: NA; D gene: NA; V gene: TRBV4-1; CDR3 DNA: TGCGCCAGCAGCCAAGCACTACAGGGACAATATGGCTACACCTTC; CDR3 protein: CASSQALQGQYGYTF
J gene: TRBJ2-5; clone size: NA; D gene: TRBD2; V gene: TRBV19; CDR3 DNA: TGTGCCAGTAGTCGGGGGGGACTAGCGAGTGAGGCCCAGTACTTC; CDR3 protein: CASSRGGLASEAQYF
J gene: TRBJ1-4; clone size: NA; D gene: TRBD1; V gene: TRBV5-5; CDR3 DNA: TGTGCCAGCAGCCCCGGGACAGGGGCTGAAAAACTGTTTTTT; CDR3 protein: CASSPGTGAEKLFF
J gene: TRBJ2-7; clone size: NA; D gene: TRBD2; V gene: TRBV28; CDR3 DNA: TGTGCCAGCAGTTTGCATAGCGGGGGGAAAAACGAGCAGTACTTC; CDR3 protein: CASSLHSGGKNEQYF
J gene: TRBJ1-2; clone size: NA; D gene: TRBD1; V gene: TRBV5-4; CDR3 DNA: TGTGCCAGCAGCTTGACCACAGGGGGTTATGGCTACACCTTC; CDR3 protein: CASSLTTGGYGYTF
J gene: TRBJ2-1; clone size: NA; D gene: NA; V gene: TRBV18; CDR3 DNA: TGTGCCAGCTCACCACCGGCTGCGGCCGCCAGCTCCTACAATGAGCAGTTCTTC; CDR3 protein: CASSPPAAAASSYNEQFF
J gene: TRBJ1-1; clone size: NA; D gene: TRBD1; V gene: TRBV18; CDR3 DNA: TGTGCCAGCTCACCTAGACAGGGAGGAATGAACACTGAAGCTTTCTTT; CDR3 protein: CASSPRQGGMNTEAFF
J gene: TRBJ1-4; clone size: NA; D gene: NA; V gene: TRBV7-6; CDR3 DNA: TGTGCCAGCAGCTTAGCGCTCCTGGGAGCAACTAATGAAAAACTGTTTTTT; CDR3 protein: CASSLALLGATNEKLFF
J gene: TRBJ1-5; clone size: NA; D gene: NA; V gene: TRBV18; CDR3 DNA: TGTGCCAGCTCACCATTTCAGGGGCATCAGCCCCAGCATTTT; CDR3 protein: CASSPFQGHQPQHF
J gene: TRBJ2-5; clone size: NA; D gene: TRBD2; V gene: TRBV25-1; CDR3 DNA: TGTGCCAGCAGTTTTGCTCCGGGACTAGGAGACGGGACCCAGTACTTC; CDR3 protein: CASSFAPGLGDGTQYF
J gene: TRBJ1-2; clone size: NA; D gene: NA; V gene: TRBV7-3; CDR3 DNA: TGTGCCAGCAGCTTAGGGCGGGGGTATGGCTACACCTTC; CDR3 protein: CASSLGRGYGYTF
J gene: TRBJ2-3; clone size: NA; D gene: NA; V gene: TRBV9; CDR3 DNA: TGTGCCAGCAGCCCCTTCACAGATACGCAGTATTTT; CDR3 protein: CASSPFTDTQYF
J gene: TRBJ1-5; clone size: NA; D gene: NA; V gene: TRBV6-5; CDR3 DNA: TGTGCCACCTTCCGGGGGGCAGATCAGCCCCAGCATTTT; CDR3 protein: CATFRGADQPQHF
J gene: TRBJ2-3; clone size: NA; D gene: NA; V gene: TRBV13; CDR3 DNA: TGTGCCAGCAGCTTTCTGCAGCGGGCAGATACGCAGTATTTT; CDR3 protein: CASSFLQRADTQYF
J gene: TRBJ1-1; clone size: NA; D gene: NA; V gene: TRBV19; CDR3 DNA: TGTGCCAGTAGGGACAGCGTGAACACTGAAGCTTTCTTT; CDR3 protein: CASRDSVNTEAFF
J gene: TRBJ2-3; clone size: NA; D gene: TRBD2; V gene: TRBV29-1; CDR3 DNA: TGCAGCGTTGACCCTAGCGGGATAAGGCGGGTTACAGATACGCAGTATTTT; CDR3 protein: CSVDPSGIRRVTDTQYF
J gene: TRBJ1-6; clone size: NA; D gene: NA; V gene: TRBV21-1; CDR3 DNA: TGTGCCAGCAGCAAAAAATTGGGCGTTTATAATTCACCCCTCCACTTT; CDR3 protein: CASSKKLGVYNSPLHF
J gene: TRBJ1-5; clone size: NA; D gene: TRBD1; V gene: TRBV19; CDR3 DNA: TGTGCCAGTAGGTGGGACAGTACTAATCAGCCCCAGCATTTT; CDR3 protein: CASRWDSTNQPQHF
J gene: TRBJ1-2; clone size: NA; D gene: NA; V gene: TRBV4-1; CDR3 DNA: TGCGCCAGCAGCGCGGGCCCCCTCACAGCCTATGGCTACACCTTC; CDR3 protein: CASSAGPLTAYGYTF
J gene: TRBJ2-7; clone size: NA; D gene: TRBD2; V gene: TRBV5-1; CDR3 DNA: TGCGCCAGCAGCTTGGTCCCTAGCGGGAGGGCCTACGAGCAGTACTTC; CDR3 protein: CASSLVPSGRAYEQYF
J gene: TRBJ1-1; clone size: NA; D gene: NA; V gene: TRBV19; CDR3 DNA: TGTGCCAGTAGGAACGAGAGGGCTGAAGCTTTCTTT; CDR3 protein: CASRNERAEAFF
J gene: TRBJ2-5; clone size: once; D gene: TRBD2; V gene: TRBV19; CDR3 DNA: TGTGCCAGTAGTATAGGACTAGCGGGAGGGAGAGAGACCCAGTACTTC; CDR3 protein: CASSIGLAGGRETQYF
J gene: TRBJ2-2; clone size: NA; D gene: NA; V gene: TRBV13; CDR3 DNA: TGTGCCAGCAGCTTATTCGGGGGATCGAACACCGGGGAGCTGTTTTTT; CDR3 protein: CASSLFGGSNTGELFF